Shown below are 4 T cell receptor beta chains from a single sample sequenced in a study of graft-versus-host responses after intestinal transplantation. These TCRs' antigens remain unknown. Method: immunoSEQ multiplex PCR; TCRdb's copy keeps in-frame clones and lacks some. The sample holds about 120,000 clones, 85% to 95% seen once. This sample comprised unstimulated CD8+ T cells sorted from spleen or lymph node cells, obtained before intestinal transplant. The receptors stem from a human donor who received an intestinal transplant.

The rearrangement links TRBV15 to TRBJ2-1, with D tentatively TRBD1 or TRBD2 (5 bases each). The CDR3 is 15 residues long. Trimming cost V 5 bases and J 0 bases, with 11 bases left between them. Germline-derived CDR1 and CDR2 are LNHNV and YYDKDF (reference sequence). The DNA for the CDR3 is TGTGCCACCAGCCCCTCCGGGGCCTCCTACAATGAGCAGTTCTTC. It is translated as CATSPSGASYNEQFF.

The sample holds one count of this clone. This rearrangement joins TRBV9 to TRBJ1-4; 9 nucleotides agree with TRBD1. V shed 1 base and J 3 bases; nucleotides not matched to a gene: 4. The germline V gene encodes CDR1 SGDLS and CDR2 YYNGEE. The CDR3 is 16 amino acids. Here the CDR3 reads CASSVTGGSSNEKLFF. The CDR3 coding sequence is TGTGCCAGCAGCGTAACAGGGGGCAGTTCTAATGAAAAACTGTTTTTT.

The chain carries TRBV4-1 and TRBJ1-5; 8 bases align to TRBD1. Germline V gene sequence: CDR1 MGHRA, CDR2 YSYEKL. With 0 bases clipped from V and 4 bases from J, the junction kept 2 bases outside the gene matches. CDR3 length: 15 amino acids. The DNA of the CDR3 is TGCGCCAGCAGCCAAGATACAGGGGGTAATCAGCCCCAGCATTTT. This encodes CASSQDTGGNQPQHF.

The V gene is TRBV2, the J gene TRBJ2-1, with no clear D. V lost 4 bases to trimming and J lost 2 bases, with 6 bases between them. This CDR3 is 13 amino acids long. CDR1 is SNHLY and CDR2 is FYNNEI in the germline V gene. In DNA, the CDR3 is TGTGCCAGCAGTGGCTTTCCCTACAATGAGCAGTTCTTC. Its protein is CASSGFPYNEQFF.